These 19 T cell receptor beta chains originate from one sample sequenced in a study of T cells after posttransplantation cyclophosphamide. The assay was immunoSEQ multiplex PCR, and TCRdb's table has in-frame clones only and misses some. The sample has 20,000 to 25,000 clones, none seen only once. Input material: PBMCs. The receptors here all came from a woman aged 50 to 60 in good health, CMV-negative, and a related stem cell transplant donor.

This clone showed up many times. For the CDR3, the DNA is TGTGCCAGCAGCTTAGGAGTGGTGGATACGCAGTATTTT. This encodes CASSLGVVDTQYF. The J gene is TRBJ2-3, the V gene TRBV7-8, with D uncertain. V was shortened by 1 base and J by 6 bases, with 8 bases between the two germline ends. The CDR3 runs to 13 residues. The germline V gene encodes CDR1 SGHVS and CDR2 FQNEAQ.

This clone appeared many times. The chain carries TRBV5-1 and TRBJ1-2; the match to TRBD1 covers 7 bases. With V trimmed by 6 bases and J by 2 bases, 13 bases remained unmatched. The germline V gene encodes CDR1 SGHRS and CDR2 YFSETQ. The CDR3 is 16 amino acids. The CDR3 loop reads CASTPHFPGQNYGYTF. The CDR3 DNA reads TGCGCCAGCACCCCACATTTCCCGGGACAGAACTATGGCTACACCTTC.

The chain combines TRBV27 with TRBJ2-3, with 8 nucleotides matching TRBD2. Germline-derived CDR1 and CDR2 are MNHEY and SMNVEV (reference sequence). J lost 2 bases, V lost 6 bases, and 7 bases had no gene match. The CDR3 consists of 15 residues. The CDR3, as DNA: TGTGCCAGCAGCGGGCGCGGGAGGCCCACAGATACGCAGTATTTT. This translates into CASSGRGRPTDTQYF.

In its sample, this clone was seen many times. This chain joins TRBV27 and TRBJ2-7; 9 positions match TRBD2. V lost 1 base to trimming and J lost 3 bases; unmatched junction nucleotides: 1. The CDR3 consists of 14 residues. In germline, CDR1 is MNHEY, CDR2 SMNVEV (reference sequence). The CDR3 reads CASSLLRGGYEQYF. The CDR3 region has the DNA TGTGCCAGCAGTTTATTGCGGGGGGGCTACGAGCAGTACTTC.

This clone was observed at least ten times. The CDR3 nucleotides are TGTGCCAGCAGTTTTGATTTTGGGACAGGCGACCACGAGCAGTACTTC. Residues: CASSFDFGTGDHEQYF. The genes are TRBV27 and TRBJ2-7; 8 bases match TRBD1. Trimming took 3 bases from V and 5 from J; bases not matched to a gene: 12. This CDR3 comprises 16 residues. In germline, CDR1 is MNHEY, CDR2 SMNVEV (reference sequence).

This clone was observed many times. This chain uses TRBV27 with TRBJ1-4, with 9 bases that match TRBD1. The V gene end was trimmed by 5 bases and the J gene end by 5 bases; junction bases not matched to a gene: 6. Germline CDR1 is MNHEY and CDR2 is SMNVEV (reference sequence). The CDR3 runs to 15 residues. The CDR3 loop reads CASSRGDRENEKLFF. The CDR3 DNA reads TGTGCCAGCAGTCGCGGGGACAGGGAGAATGAAAAACTGTTTTTT.

The table lists this clone with many counts. The chain recombines TRBV27 with TRBJ1-2; D remains unclear. The CDR3 covers 13 residues. Trimming removed 2 bases from V and 6 bases from J, with 10 bases in between. Germline V gene data show CDR1 as MNHEY and CDR2 as SMNVEV (reference sequence). Written as DNA, the CDR3 is TGTGCCAGCAGTTTAGACGCCGCGGATGGCTACACCTTC. Amino acid sequence: CASSLDAADGYTF.

In this sample, this clone turned up many times. The chain recombines TRBV25-1 with TRBJ2-3; D call uncertain. Trimming took off 4 bases at V and 10 bases at J, with 15 bases between the two ends. In germline, CDR1 is MGHDK, CDR2 SYGVNS. The CDR3 covers 13 residues. The CDR3 DNA is TGTGCCAGCAGTGCCACTATTATGATGGCGCAGTATTTT. Translating gives CASSATIMMAQYF.

This clone has ten or more counts. The rearrangement uses TRBV19 and TRBJ1-2; 7 bases agree with TRBD1. V dropped 4 bases and J dropped 4; count of bases not matched to a gene: 9. The germline V gene has CDR1 LNHDA and CDR2 SQIVND (reference sequence). The CDR3 sequence is 15 residues long. Written as DNA, the CDR3 is TGTGCCAGTAGTAATGAGGAGGGGGCGCGCTATGGCTACACCTTC. Amino acid sequence: CASSNEEGARYGYTF.

This clone was found many times. This chain connects TRBV6-1 to TRBJ2-6; D is perhaps TRBD2 (5 bases). The V and J ends lost 0 bases and 2 bases respectively, with 11 bases between them. The CDR3 is 17 residues long. The germline gives CDR1 MNHNS, CDR2 SASEGT. CDR3 coding DNA: TGTGCCAGCAGTGAAGCGTCCTACGGGGCTGGGGCCAACGTCCTGACTTTC. Its translation: CASSEASYGAGANVLTF.

In its sample, this clone was seen many times. CDR3 protein: CASSQDITGYNLIQYF. DNA of the CDR3: TGCGCCAGCAGCCAAGATATCACAGGGTACAATTTGATTCAGTACTTC. V is TRBV4-3 and J is TRBJ2-4, with D maybe TRBD1 (6 bases). Germline V gene data show CDR1 as LGHNA and CDR2 as YSLEER. CDR3 length: 16 amino acids. V lost 0 bases to trimming and J lost 10 bases, with 19 bases between them.

This clone was counted many times. The chain uses TRBV6-4 and TRBJ2-1, with D maybe TRBD1 (7 bases). Germline V CDR1 and CDR2: MRHNA, SNTAGT. V shed 5 bases and J shed 6 bases, with 14 bases lying between them. CDR3 size: 14 residues. This CDR3 reads CASSSQGGSNEQFF. DNA of the CDR3: TGTGCCAGCAGTAGTCAGGGGGGATCCAATGAGCAGTTCTTC.

At least ten counts were recorded for this clone. The gene calls are TRBV10-2 and TRBJ2-3; no clear D. Germline V lookup: CDR1 WSHSY, CDR2 SAAADI. V was shortened by 7 bases and J by 1 base, with 15 bases between the two germline ends. The CDR3 runs 15 residues. The CDR3 nucleotides are TGCGCCAGCAAACCCGCAGGCTTGGGCACAGATACGCAGTATTTT. As protein: CASKPAGLGTDTQYF.

This clone was seen ten or more times. The rearrangement links TRBV30 to TRBJ1-4; D uncertain. CDR1 is GTSNPN and CDR2 is SVGIG in the germline V gene (reference sequence). The V and J ends lost 5 bases and 0 bases respectively, with 10 bases between them. The CDR3 runs 14 residues. In DNA, the CDR3 is TGTGCCTGGGGCCCGGGATCAACTAATGAAAAACTGTTTTTT. Protein product: CAWGPGSTNEKLFF.

This clone showed up many times. The chain uses TRBV5-1 and TRBJ2-1, with 9 bases identical to TRBD2. Losses at the gene ends were 0 bases for V and 8 bases for J; bases not matched to a gene: 3. The CDR3 sequence is 14 residues long. The V gene's germline CDR1 is SGHRS and CDR2 YFSETQ. The CDR3 spells CASSLGSGGYEQFF. Here the CDR3 DNA reads TGCGCCAGCAGCTTGGGTAGCGGGGGTTATGAGCAGTTCTTC.

At least ten counts were recorded for this clone. The chain recombines TRBV4-2 with TRBJ2-7; 11 bases fit TRBD1. Trimming took 4 bases from V and 4 from J; bases not matched to a gene: 9. The CDR3 contains 16 residues. The V gene's germline CDR1 is LGHNA and CDR2 YNFKEQ. The DNA of the CDR3 is TGTGCCAGCAGCCCGGGGGTTGGACAGGGGGCTTACGAGCAGTACTTC. Encoded protein: CASSPGVGQGAYEQYF.

This clone showed up many times. The rearrangement links TRBV5-4 to TRBJ2-5, with TRBD1 matching over 9 bases. Germline V gene lookup returns CDR1 SGHNT and CDR2 YYREEE (reference sequence). This CDR3 is built from 16 residues. With 4 bases clipped from V and 4 bases from J, the junction kept 11 bases outside the gene matches. The CDR3 DNA reads TGTGCCAGCAGCACCACTAACAGGGGGCGGCGAGAGACCCAGTACTTC. Amino acids: CASSTTNRGRRETQYF. Drawing the rest from reference TRBV5-4 and TRBJ2-5, the complete variable domain is ETGVTQSPTHLIKTRGQQVTLRCSSQSGHNTVSWYQQALGQGPQFIFQYYREEENGRGNFPPRFSGLQFPNYSSELNVNALELDDSALYLCASSTTNRGRRETQYFGPGTRLLVL.

This clone was seen a few times. The chain carries TRBV6-6 and TRBJ1-5; 7 bases are shared with TRBD1. The CDR3 has 15 residues. Germline V gives CDR1 MNHNY, CDR2 SVGAGI (reference sequence). The junction had 4 bases not matched to a gene; V was cut back by 5 bases and J by 0 bases. The CDR3 loop reads CASSKDRDSNQPQHF. CDR3 nucleotide sequence: TGTGCCAGCAGTAAAGACAGGGATAGCAATCAGCCCCAGCATTTT.

This clone was recorded many times. The rearrangement uses TRBV28 and TRBJ1-5; D is unresolved. The CDR3 is 12 residues long. CDR1 and CDR2 from the germline V gene are MDHEN and SYDVKM. Trimming pared 7 bases from V and 6 bases from J, leaving 10 bases between. DNA of the CDR3: TGTGCCAGCACCACCGGCGGTCAGCCCCAGCATTTT. It encodes CASTTGGQPQHF.